This is a list of T cell receptor beta chains from one sample in a study of T-cell reconstitution after alpha-beta-depleted transplantation in children. TCRdb reprocessed the PCR reads with MiXCR, giving one entry per CDR3 protein. The table has a few hundred thousand distinct CDR3 sequences, over 10% seen once; the top ten hold around 2%. The sequenced sample was PBMCs, mostly from graft donor cells, obtained 360 days after TCRalphabeta/CD19-depleted stem cell transplant. The receptors here all came from a male patient younger than 18 who had a stem cell transplant for acute myeloid leukemia, so the T cells may come from the graft donor. CDR3s include the opening cysteine and the closing phenylalanine or tryptophan. D genes are given only for firm matches. Part of the rows lack a size; the others show once, few, many or a class for expanded clones.

clone size,V gene,D gene,J gene,CDR3 DNA,CDR3 protein
-,TRBV20-1,TRBD1,TRBJ1-5,TGCAGTGCTCCTACAGGGGCCCCCTATCGCAATCAGCCCCAGCATTTT,CSAPTGAPYRNQPQHF
few,TRBV28,TRBD1,TRBJ1-5,TGTGCCAGCAAATCCGGGACAGGGGGCTTCAATCAGCCCCAGCATTTT,CASKSGTGGFNQPQHF
few,TRBV4-3,TRBD1,TRBJ1-4,TGCGCCAGCAGCCAGGGGACAGGGGACGGTGAAAAACTGTTTTTT,CASSQGTGDGEKLFF
few,TRBV20-1,TRBD2,TRBJ2-3,TGCAGTGCTAGGGGAGTGGGACTAGGGACCCCAGATACGCAGTATTTT,CSARGVGLGTPDTQYF
-,TRBV5-1,TRBD2,TRBJ2-3,TGCGCCAGCAGCTTGGGACTAGCGGGAGCTGAGTTGGATACGCAGTATTTT,CASSLGLAGAELDTQYF
-,TRBV7-7,TRBD1,TRBJ2-3,TGTGCTAGCAGCAACGACAGGGCCCCAGATACGCAGTATTTT,CASSNDRAPDTQYF
few,TRBV19,-,TRBJ1-1,TGTGCCAGTAATCCCCAGCCGAACACTGAAGCTTTCTTT,CASNPQPNTEAFF
-,TRBV7-2,TRBD2,TRBJ2-7,TGTGCCAGCAGCTTAGCTTTCCTAGCGGGAGACTCCTACGAGCAGTACTTC,CASSLAFLAGDSYEQYF
few,TRBV2,TRBD2,TRBJ2-1,TGTGCCAGCAGTGAAAAAGGGCTAGCGGCATACAATGAGCAGTTCTTC,CASSEKGLAAYNEQFF
-,TRBV11-2,TRBD2,TRBJ2-3,TGTGCCAGCAGCTTCCGCACCTCTAAAGGGACTAGCGCGAGCACAGATACGCAGTATTTT,CASSFRTSKGTSASTDTQYF
-,TRBV19,TRBD1,TRBJ2-7,TGTGCCACCCGACAGGGGGTAGGCTACGAGCAGTACTTC,CATRQGVGYEQYF
-,TRBV5-1,TRBD2,TRBJ2-3,TGCGCCAGCAGCAGTGGACTAGCGGGAGGAGGAAGCACAGATACGCAGTATTTT,CASSSGLAGGGSTDTQYF
-,TRBV18,TRBD2,TRBJ2-6,TGTGCCAGCTTACCACCGGGAGGGTCCTCTGGGGCCAACGTCCTGACTTTC,CASLPPGGSSGANVLTF
many,TRBV4-3,-,TRBJ2-1,TGCGCCAGCAGCCAAGTTACCTACAATGAGCAGTTCTTC,CASSQVTYNEQFF
many,TRBV9,-,TRBJ2-2,TGTGCCAGCAGCGTAGGGGGAAACACCGGGGAGCTGTTTTTT,CASSVGGNTGELFF
-,TRBV18,-,TRBJ2-4,TGTGCCAGCTCACCGGTGGGGGCCAAAAACATTCAGTACTTC,CASSPVGAKNIQYF
few,TRBV12-3/TRBV12-4,-,TRBJ2-5,TGTGCCAGCGGCCAACGGGAAGAGACCCAGTACTTC,CASGQREETQYF
few,TRBV28,-,TRBJ2-7,TGTGCCAGCAGTTTATTCGAGGGAAGCTACGAGCAGTACTTC,CASSLFEGSYEQYF
-,TRBV12-3/TRBV12-4,-,TRBJ2-1,TGTGCCAGCAATTTGATGAGCGAGGGTAATGAGCAGTTCTTC,CASNLMSEGNEQFF
few,TRBV7-9,TRBD1,TRBJ1-5,TGTGCCAGCAGCTCAGAGGGACAGAGCAATCAGCCCCAGCATTTT,CASSSEGQSNQPQHF
-,TRBV27,-,TRBJ2-7,TGTGCCAGCAGTTTATATGCCCCCGGGGGTGTTGGGCACGAGCAGTACTTC,CASSLYAPGGVGHEQYF
-,TRBV29-1,TRBD2,TRBJ2-1,TGCAGCGTTGAAATCTCGGGGGGAGCTTACAATGAGCAGTTCTTC,CSVEISGGAYNEQFF
many,TRBV6-5,TRBD1,TRBJ2-7,TGTGCCAGCAGTTACCAGGGGGTCTCCTACGAGCAGTACTTC,CASSYQGVSYEQYF
many,TRBV20-1,-,TRBJ2-7,TGCAGTGCTAGTATCCACGAGCAGTACTTC,CSASIHEQYF
-,TRBV6-5,-,TRBJ1-1,TGTGCCAGCAGTTACTCGACTCGGGGGGAGGACACTGAAGCTTTCTTT,CASSYSTRGEDTEAFF
few,TRBV5-1,TRBD2,TRBJ2-7,TGCGCCAGCAGCTTTTCGACTAGCGGGATCTCTTACGAGCAGTACTTC,CASSFSTSGISYEQYF
many,TRBV25-1,-,TRBJ2-5,TGTGCCAGCAGTGTATGGCGGGAAGAGACCCAGTACTTC,CASSVWREETQYF
few,TRBV9,-,TRBJ2-5,TGTGCCAGCAGCGTGGGACTTCCCGCAGAGACCCAGTACTTC,CASSVGLPAETQYF
many,TRBV7-3,-,TRBJ2-3,TGTGCCAGCAGCTTAACGTCCCAGCGGGCCCGCACAGATACGCAGTATTTT,CASSLTSQRARTDTQYF
-,TRBV9,TRBD2,TRBJ2-7,TGTGCCAGCAGCCGTAGGGCCCTAATAGCGGGAGGGGATGAGCAGTACTTC,CASSRRALIAGGDEQYF
many,TRBV4-3,TRBD2,TRBJ2-1,TGCGCCAGCAGCCAAGATAGCGCTAGCGGGACCAACAATGAGCAGTTCTTC,CASSQDSASGTNNEQFF
few,TRBV20-1,-,TRBJ2-1,TGCAGTGCTAGAGATTCCTCTTCCTACAATGAGCAGTTCTTC,CSARDSSSYNEQFF
many,TRBV29-1,TRBD2,TRBJ2-7,TGCAGCGTTGAAGTCGGGAGGTTCTACGAGCAGTACTTC,CSVEVGRFYEQYF
-,TRBV20-1,TRBD2,TRBJ2-1,TGCAGTGCTAGAGATAGGCTAGCGGGAGGGGATGAGCAGTTCTTC,CSARDRLAGGDEQFF
-,TRBV9,-,TRBJ2-7,TGTGCCAGCAGCGTGGAGGGAGTCCACGAGCAGTACTTC,CASSVEGVHEQYF
-,TRBV12-3/TRBV12-4,-,TRBJ1-5,TGTGCCAGCAGTTTAGCGGTTCCCCTCGGTAATCAGCCCCAGCATTTT,CASSLAVPLGNQPQHF
-,TRBV12-3/TRBV12-4,-,TRBJ1-2,TGTGCCAGCAGTTTCCGGACAAATATGGGGGACTATGGCTACACCTTC,CASSFRTNMGDYGYTF
few,TRBV21-1,-,TRBJ2-1,TGTGCCAGCAGCAAACCCCTTGGTGAGGTGGGCTACAATGAGCAGTTCTTC,CASSKPLGEVGYNEQFF
few,TRBV29-1,-,TRBJ1-2,TGCAGCGTTTCCCCCCCTTACACCTTC,CSVSPPYTF
-,TRBV20-1,-,TRBJ2-1,TGCAGTGCTAGAGATCTAGGACCAGACAATGAGCAGTTCTTC,CSARDLGPDNEQFF
-,TRBV2,TRBD1,TRBJ1-5,TGTGCCAGCAGGTTTGGCAGGGGGTATAGCAATCAGCCCCAGCATTTT,CASRFGRGYSNQPQHF
many,TRBV6-2/TRBV6-3,-,TRBJ2-1,TGTGCCAGCAGACCGGCCACAGCATCCGGGTTCTTC,CASRPATASGFF
many,TRBV7-2,TRBD2,TRBJ2-5,TGTGCCAGCAGCTTATTGCGGGAGGTACAAGAGACCCAGTACTTC,CASSLLREVQETQYF
-,TRBV29-1,TRBD2,TRBJ2-1,TGCAGCGTTGACGGGAGGGGCTACAATGAGCAGTTCTTC,CSVDGRGYNEQFF
many,TRBV27,TRBD2,TRBJ2-1,TGTGCCAGCGCCGGAGGAACTAGCGGGAGTTTAGGCACGGACAATGAGCAGTTCTTC,CASAGGTSGSLGTDNEQFF
few,TRBV5-1,-,TRBJ2-5,TGCGCCAGCAGCTTTCGACAAGCCCAAGAGACCCAGTACTTC,CASSFRQAQETQYF
-,TRBV29-1,TRBD2,TRBJ2-2,TGCAGCGTTGAGGCTACTAGCGGGGGCGCCCCCGGGGAGCTGTTTTTT,CSVEATSGGAPGELFF
few,TRBV4-2,-,TRBJ2-4,TGTGCCAGCAGCCAAGTGACGGGTGCGGTCCTAGCCAAAAACATTCAGTACTTC,CASSQVTGAVLAKNIQYF
-,TRBV7-2,-,TRBJ2-1,TGTGCCAGCAGCCGCCATGGGCGGCAGTTCTTC,CASSRHGRQFF
many,TRBV28,-,TRBJ2-7,TGTGCCAGCAGTTTCGGGACTTCCTACTCCTACGAGCAGTACTTC,CASSFGTSYSYEQYF
many,TRBV29-1,-,TRBJ2-7,TGCAGCGTTGCACGGACACCGAGTAGCCTCGAGCAGTACTTC,CSVARTPSSLEQYF
-,TRBV27,TRBD2,TRBJ2-1,TGTGCCAGCAGTTTAACGGGACTAGCGCTAGACAATGAGCAGTTCTTC,CASSLTGLALDNEQFF